Listed here are 28 T cell receptor beta chains from one sample, sequenced in a study of beta chain features in type 1 diabetes. Their recognized antigens are unknown. As every portion of the isolated RNA was reverse transcribed, the sequencing read expressed TCRB transcripts. This table comes from immunoSEQ multiplex PCR, and its TCRdb copy is limited to in-frame clones, with some not included. The sample lists about 280,000 clones, approximately 16% occurring once. Study-wide results and limits: In all four CD4+ subsets, TCRB CDR3 length was significantly, moderately reduced in type 1 diabetes.

The sample was naive CD4+ T cells from blood. The receptors originated from a man between 18 and 29 years old with type 1 diabetes.

The chain links TRBV9 to TRBJ1-6; D possibly corresponds to TRBD1 (5 bases). The V and J ends lost 0 bases and 7 bases respectively, with 11 bases between them. The CDR3 runs 15 residues. CDR1 and CDR2 (germline): SGDLS, YYNGEE. The CDR3 nucleotides are TGTGCCAGCAGCGTAGTGCCGGCAGGGAATTCACCCCTCCACTTT. Amino acids: CASSVVPAGNSPLHF.

The chain employs TRBV28 and TRBJ2-3, with 10 bases fitting TRBD2. Losses at the gene ends were 5 bases for V and 4 bases for J; bases not matched to a gene: 6. The CDR3 sequence is 15 residues long. The germline gives CDR1 MDHEN, CDR2 SYDVKM. The CDR3 loop reads CASSPGTSDSDTQYF. The CDR3 DNA reads TGTGCCAGCAGTCCCGGGACTAGCGATTCAGATACGCAGTATTTT.

The chain carries TRBV29-1 and TRBJ2-5; D unresolved. The last part of the DNA fits TRBJ2-7 better; the J call may be wrong. Germline lookup yields CDR1 SQVTM and CDR2 ANQGSEA. This CDR3 contains 13 residues. Here the CDR3 DNA reads TGCAGCGTTGAAGCGACATCCGGCCTCGAGCAGTACTTC. This translates into CSVEATSGLEQYF.

The chain links TRBV10-3 to TRBJ2-1; no reliable D call. Trimming left V 1 base short and J 6 bases short, with 4 bases between. Germline V lookup: CDR1 ENHRY, CDR2 SYGVKD. The length of the CDR3 is 12 residues. The CDR3 coding sequence is TGTGCCATCAGTGAGTGGAGCAATGAGCAGTTCTTC. It specifies CAISEWSNEQFF.

The chain couples TRBV2 to TRBJ1-6; D remains ambiguous. The germline CDR1 and CDR2 sequences are SNHLY and FYNNEI. This CDR3 has 13 residues. V was pared by 7 bases and J by 7 bases, with 11 bases between. The CDR3 nucleotides read TGTGCCAGCAAGGCGGAGGCGAATTCACCCCTCCACTTT. Translating gives CASKAEANSPLHF.

V usage is TRBV9 and J usage is TRBJ1-1; 10 bases fit TRBD1. CDR1 is SGDLS, CDR2 YYNGEE, per germline. The CDR3 is made up of 15 amino acids. The junction had 6 bases not matched to a gene; V was cut back by 3 bases and J by 4 bases. The CDR3 protein is CASSERQGAITEAFF. In nucleotides, the CDR3 is TGTGCCAGCAGCGAGAGACAGGGGGCGATCACTGAAGCTTTCTTT.

This clone was counted between two and nine times. The V gene is TRBV6-5, the J gene TRBJ2-1; TRBD2 is a possible D gene (6 bases). CDR1 MNHEY and CDR2 SVGAGI come from the germline V gene. V gave up 4 bases and J gave up 10 bases, with 17 bases separating them. The CDR3 length is 14 residues. The DNA for the CDR3 is TGTGCCAGCAGTTCCCGGGACTCCCGGGGCGAGCAGTTCTTC. Encoded protein: CASSSRDSRGEQFF.

This clone was detected a few times. CDR3 amino acids: CASSPLYRVAGELFF. In DNA, the CDR3 is TGTGCCAGCAGTCCACTATACAGGGTTGCCGGGGAGCTGTTTTTT. The V and J genes are TRBV27 and TRBJ2-2; D might be TRBD1 (6 bases). CDR1 MNHEY and CDR2 SMNVEV come from the germline V gene (reference sequence). Trimming pared 5 bases from V and 6 bases from J, leaving 16 bases between. The CDR3 extends over 15 amino acids.

J is TRBJ2-5 and V is TRBV7-2, with a weak D call TRBD2 (5 bases). Germline assignment: CDR1 SGHTA and CDR2 FQGNSA. V shed 4 bases and J shed 4 bases, with 10 bases lying between them. The CDR3 runs 13 residues. CDR3 protein: CASSYGLIETQYF. DNA for the CDR3: TGTGCCAGCAGCTATGGACTTATAGAGACCCAGTACTTC. Looking up the rest from reference TRBV7-2 and TRBJ2-5 gives the full variable domain: GAGVSQSPSNKVTEKGKDVELRCDPISGHTALYWYRQSLGQGLEFLIYFQGNSAPDKSGLPSDRFSAERTGGSVSTLTIQRTQQEDSAVYLCASSYGLIETQYFGPGTRLLVL.

The chain carries TRBV6-5 and TRBJ2-6, with TRBD1 as a possible D gene (5 bases). CDR1 and CDR2 (germline): MNHEY, SVGAGI. The CDR3 is made up of 15 amino acids. The V end was cut by 2 bases, the J end by 2 bases, with 7 bases between. Written as DNA, the CDR3 is TGTGCCAGCAGTTACCTGACAGCTGGGGCCAACGTCCTGACTTTC. Residues: CASSYLTAGANVLTF.

This chain uses TRBV29-1 with TRBJ1-1, with D uncertain. Trimming removed 6 bases at V and 6 bases at J, with 20 bases between. Germline V CDR1 and CDR2: SQVTM, ANQGSEA. This CDR3 comprises 14 residues. CDR3 coding DNA: TGCAGCGTCGTACGTGGGAGGGTCCCCTCTGAAGCTTTCTTT. It codes for CSVVRGRVPSEAFF.

Concerning this clone itself: The missing conserved phenylalanine or tryptophan at the end of this CDR3 makes a read error likely. Because the CDR3's place on the DNA is in doubt, the DNA is left out and the CDR3 is given as listed by TCRdb. The chain employs TRBV2 and TRBJ1-6; TRBD1, the table's D call, lacks a check against the DNA. Termini included, the CDR3 measures 11 amino acids. In germline, CDR1 is SNHLY, CDR2 FYNNEI. The CDR3 loop reads CATTGTGEIHL.

This clone appeared a few times. The chain links TRBV7-2 to TRBJ1-1; perhaps TRBD1 as D (5 bases). The CDR3 covers 14 residues. The germline V gene encodes CDR1 SGHTA and CDR2 FQGNSA. The V end was cut by 3 bases, the J end by 6 bases, with 14 bases between. CDR3 DNA sequence: TGTGCCAGCAGCTTGGGGGGGTCCCCCCCTGAAGCTTTCTTT. Its protein product is CASSLGGSPPEAFF.

A few counts support this clone. V is TRBV4-2 and J is TRBJ1-5; D is undetermined. There are 15 residues in the CDR3. Germline-derived CDR1 and CDR2 are LGHNA and YNFKEQ. V shed 0 bases and J shed 4 bases, with 10 bases lying between them. The CDR3, as DNA: TGTGCCAGCAGCCAAGATATTGGCAGAAATCAGCCCCAGCATTTT. It specifies CASSQDIGRNQPQHF.

The genes are TRBV14 and TRBJ2-3; 9 bases map to TRBD2. V lost 1 base to trimming and J lost 4 bases; unmatched junction nucleotides: 9. The CDR3 runs 17 residues. Germline V lookup: CDR1 SGHDN, CDR2 FVKESK. This chain's CDR3 is CASSQVRGSGGSDTQYF. The CDR3 region has the DNA TGTGCCAGCAGCCAAGTTCGAGGTAGCGGGGGTTCAGATACGCAGTATTTT.

The chain carries TRBV7-2 and TRBJ2-3; 7 bases agree with TRBD2. Germline V lookup: CDR1 SGHTA, CDR2 FQGNSA. This CDR3 has 14 residues. V was clipped by 5 bases and J by 0 bases; unmatched bases: 2. The CDR3 region is CASSIGRSTDTQYF. The CDR3 DNA reads TGTGCCAGCAGCATCGGGAGGAGCACAGATACGCAGTATTTT.

This clone was found a few times. The chain joins TRBV19 to TRBJ1-5, with TRBD1 as a possible D gene (5 bases). Per the germline V gene, CDR1 is LNHDA and CDR2 is SQIVND (reference sequence). The V end was cut by 2 bases, the J end by 6 bases, with 11 bases between. The CDR3 is 14 residues long. The CDR3 sequence: CASSIRGAGQPQHF. The CDR3, as DNA: TGTGCCAGTAGTATAAGGGGTGCTGGTCAGCCCCAGCATTTT.

The chain recombines TRBV7-9 with TRBJ2-1; 7 bases are shared with TRBD2. With V trimmed by 2 bases and J by 5 bases, 6 bases remained unmatched. Germline-derived CDR1 and CDR2 are SEHNR and FQNEAQ (reference sequence). This CDR3 has 15 residues. The CDR3 nucleotides read TGTGCCAGCAGCTTATTTAGCGGGCACCACAATGAGCAGTTCTTC. Translated, it gives CASSLFSGHHNEQFF.

This clone was counted between two and nine times. The chain couples TRBV30 to TRBJ1-5, with 9 nucleotides matching TRBD1. The CDR3 has 14 residues. V trimming: 1 base; J trimming: 3 bases; junction bases outside the gene matches: 1. Germline CDR1 GTSNPN, CDR2 SVGIG (reference sequence). The CDR3 region is CAWSGQGVNQPQHF. The CDR3 region has the DNA TGTGCCTGGAGTGGACAGGGGGTCAATCAGCCCCAGCATTTT.

This clone has only a few counts. This chain joins TRBV4-3 and TRBJ1-2; TRBD1 matches 9 bases. This CDR3 is built from 16 residues. Per germline, CDR1 LGHNA and CDR2 YSLEER. V lost 1 base to trimming and J lost 7 bases; unmatched junction nucleotides: 10. CDR3 bases: TGCGCCAGCAGCCAAGTGGTCACAGGGGGCGCAGGTGGCTACACCTTC. It translates to CASSQVVTGGAGGYTF.

The sample holds a few counts of this clone. The chain recombines TRBV30 with TRBJ2-1; perhaps TRBD2 as D (6 bases). CDR1 is GTSNPN and CDR2 is SVGIG in the germline V gene (reference sequence). Between the trimmed V and J ends, which lost 0 bases and 8 bases, there was a span of 20 bases. The CDR3 runs to 16 residues. In DNA, the CDR3 is TGTGCCTGGAGTGTTGGCGGGATAAGGCTTAGGGATGAGCAGTTCTTC. It codes for CAWSVGGIRLRDEQFF. The full variable domain, completed using reference TRBV30 and TRBJ2-1, is SQTIHQWPATLVQPVGSPLSLECTVEGTSNPNLYWYRQAAGRGLQLLFYSVGIGQISSEVPQNLSASRPQDRQFILSSKKLLLSDSGFYLCAWSVGGIRLRDEQFFGPGTRLTVL.

The J gene is TRBJ2-5, the V gene TRBV18, with D uncertain. Germline V gene lookup returns CDR1 KGHSH and CDR2 LQKENI. Trimming took off 1 base at V and 5 bases at J, with 8 bases between the two ends. The CDR3 totals 13 residues. CDR3 nucleotides: TGTGCCAGCTCACCACGTAACCGGGAGACCCAGTACTTC. Translation: CASSPRNRETQYF. The variable domain in full, completed from reference TRBV18 and TRBJ2-5, reads NAGVMQNPRHLVRRRGQEARLRCSPMKGHSHVYWYRQLPEEGLKFMVYLQKENIIDESGMPKERFSAEFPKEGPSILRIQQVVRGDSAAYFCASSPRNRETQYFGPGTRLLVL.

V and J are TRBV5-1 and TRBJ1-1, with D perhaps matching TRBD1 (5 bases). In germline, CDR1 is SGHRS, CDR2 YFSETQ. This CDR3 has 13 residues. V gave up 9 bases and J gave up 6 bases, with 18 bases separating them. The CDR3 nucleotides are TGCGCCACTTCGGGCGGCAGGGAATCTGAAGCTTTCTTT. Protein product: CATSGGRESEAFF.

The rearrangement links TRBV7-2 to TRBJ2-2, with a tentative D call TRBD2 (6 bases). Trimming pared 5 bases from V and 4 bases from J, leaving 8 bases between. The CDR3 spans 13 residues. Germline CDR1 and CDR2: SGHTA and FQGNSA. The CDR3 coding sequence is TGTGCCAGCAGCATTAGCGGCACCGGGGAGCTGTTTTTT. It yields the protein CASSISGTGELFF.

This clone was counted only a few times. This chain links TRBV11-2 with TRBJ2-3; D ambiguous. Germline CDR1 reads SGHAT; CDR2 reads FQNNGV. The CDR3 consists of 15 residues. V lost 3 bases to trimming and J lost 1 base, with 11 bases between them. The CDR3 bases are TGTGCCAGCAGCTTGAGTGCCTCACGCACAGATACGCAGTATTTT. Amino acids: CASSLSASRTDTQYF.

J is TRBJ1-1 and V is TRBV5-1; maybe TRBD1 (5 bases). This CDR3 spans 17 amino acids. The germline V and J ends were trimmed by 1 base and 0 bases, with 16 bases remaining between them. Germline V gene sequence: CDR1 SGHRS, CDR2 YFSETQ. The CDR3 reads CASSLRSAGWMNTEAFF. The CDR3 nucleotides are TGCGCCAGCAGCTTGAGGTCCGCAGGGTGGATGAACACTGAAGCTTTCTTT.

This chain connects TRBV7-9 to TRBJ1-5; D not resolved. Germline-derived CDR1 and CDR2 are SEHNR and FQNEAQ (reference sequence). Trimming stripped 3 bases from V and 9 bases from J, with 21 bases between. There are 16 residues in the CDR3. The CDR3 nucleotides read TGTGCCAGCAGCTTCGCCGCTCGCCCGGCGGGTAGGCCCCAGCATTTT. Residues: CASSFAARPAGRPQHF.

There are a few counts of this clone. The genes are TRBV6-6 and TRBJ1-1; D possibly corresponds to TRBD1 (6 bases). The CDR3 runs to 14 residues. V lost 5 bases, J lost 1 base, and 11 bases lay in between. Germline values: CDR1 MNHNY, CDR2 SVGAGI (reference sequence). CDR3 in amino acids: CASSQGQKNTEAFF. The CDR3 nucleotides are TGTGCCAGCAGTCAAGGACAGAAGAACACTGAAGCTTTCTTT.